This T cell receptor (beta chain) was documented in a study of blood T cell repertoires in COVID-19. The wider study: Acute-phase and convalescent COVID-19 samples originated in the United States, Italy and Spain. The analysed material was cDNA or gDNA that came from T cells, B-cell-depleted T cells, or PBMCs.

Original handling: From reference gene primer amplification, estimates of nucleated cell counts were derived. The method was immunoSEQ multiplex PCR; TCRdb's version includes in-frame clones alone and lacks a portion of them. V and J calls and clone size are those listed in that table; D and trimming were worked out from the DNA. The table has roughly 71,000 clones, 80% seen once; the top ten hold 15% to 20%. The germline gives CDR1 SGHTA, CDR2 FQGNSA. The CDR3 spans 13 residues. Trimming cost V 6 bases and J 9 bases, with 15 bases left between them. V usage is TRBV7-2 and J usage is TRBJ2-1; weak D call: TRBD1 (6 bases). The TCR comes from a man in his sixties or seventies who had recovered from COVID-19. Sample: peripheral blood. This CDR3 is CASSSQRDTEQFF. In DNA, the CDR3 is TGTGCCAGCAGTTCCCAAAGGGACACTGAGCAGTTCTTC. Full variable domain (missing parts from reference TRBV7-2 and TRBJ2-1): GAGVSQSPSNKVTEKGKDVELRCDPISGHTALYWYRQSLGQGLEFLIYFQGNSAPDKSGLPSDRFSAERTGGSVSTLTIQRTQQEDSAVYLCASSSQRDTEQFFGPGTRLTVL.